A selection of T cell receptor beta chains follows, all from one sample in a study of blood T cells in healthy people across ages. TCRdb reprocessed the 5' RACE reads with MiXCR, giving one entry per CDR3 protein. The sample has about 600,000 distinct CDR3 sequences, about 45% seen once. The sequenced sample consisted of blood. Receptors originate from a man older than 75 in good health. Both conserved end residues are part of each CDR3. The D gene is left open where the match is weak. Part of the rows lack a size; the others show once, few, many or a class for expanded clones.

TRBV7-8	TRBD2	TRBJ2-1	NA	TGTGCCAGCACCGAGATTAGCGGGAGGCAGCGTGAGCAGTTCTTC	CASTEISGRQREQFF
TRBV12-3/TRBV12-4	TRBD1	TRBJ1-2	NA	TGTGCCAGCAGTACGACAGGGGGTAACTATGACTACACCTTC	CASSTTGGNYDYTF
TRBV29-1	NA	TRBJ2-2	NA	TGCAGCGCCCAGGGTAATGCGAACACCGGGGAGCTGTTTTTT	CSAQGNANTGELFF
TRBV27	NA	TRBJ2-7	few	TGTGCCAGCCTGCCCCTCACGGGAGGGGACAGATCCTACGAGCAGTACTTC	CASLPLTGGDRSYEQYF
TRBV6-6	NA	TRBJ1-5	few	TGTGCCAGCAGTTGGGGTCGCCAGAATCAGCCCCAGCATTTT	CASSWGRQNQPQHF
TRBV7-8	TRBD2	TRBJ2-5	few	TGTGCCAGCAGCTCTACGGGGGGTGGGTACCGGTACTTC	CASSSTGGGYRYF
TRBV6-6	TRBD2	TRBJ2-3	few	TGTGCCAGCCAACGGGCGGGAGTGGGAGATACGCAGTATTTT	CASQRAGVGDTQYF
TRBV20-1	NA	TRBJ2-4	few	TGCAGTGCCCCACCTCAGGGCCCACTAGCCAAAAACATTCAGTACTTC	CSAPPQGPLAKNIQYF
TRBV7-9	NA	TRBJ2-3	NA	TGTGCCAGCAGTAGGGCCACAGATACGCAGTATTTT	CASSRATDTQYF
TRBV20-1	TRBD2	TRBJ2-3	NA	TGCAGTGCTCTTAAGAGCGGGACCACAGATACGCAGTATTTT	CSALKSGTTDTQYF
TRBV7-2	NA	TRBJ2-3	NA	TGTGCCAGCAGCTCCGGACGGAGCACAGATACGCAGTATTTT	CASSSGRSTDTQYF
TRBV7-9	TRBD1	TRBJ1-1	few	TGTGCCAGCAGCCGGGACAGGGGCCGAGGCACTGAAGCTTTCTTT	CASSRDRGRGTEAFF
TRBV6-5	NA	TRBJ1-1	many	TGTGCCAGCAGTTACACACGACAGAACACTGAAGCTTTCTTT	CASSYTRQNTEAFF
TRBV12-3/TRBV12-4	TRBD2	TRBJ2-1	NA	TGTGCCAGCAGTTCCCCAATGCGGGAGGATGAGCAGTTCTTC	CASSSPMREDEQFF
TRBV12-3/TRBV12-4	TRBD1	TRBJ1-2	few	TGTGCCAGCAGTTTTAGGACAGGGGGCATCGCCTATGGCTACACCTTC	CASSFRTGGIAYGYTF
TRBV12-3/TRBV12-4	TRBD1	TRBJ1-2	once	TGTGCCAGCAGACCAACCGTGATGGACAGGGGGCATGGCTACACCTTC	CASRPTVMDRGHGYTF
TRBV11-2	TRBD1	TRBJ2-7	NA	TGTGCCAGCAGTTTGACAGGGGCAGGGTCCTACGAGCAGTACTTC	CASSLTGAGSYEQYF
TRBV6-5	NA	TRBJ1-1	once	TGTGCCAGCAGTGCGGGGATACGGAGCACTGAAGCTTTCTTT	CASSAGIRSTEAFF
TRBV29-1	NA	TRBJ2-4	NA	TGCAGCGTTGAGATGGGGGTTGTGAACATTCAGTACTTC	CSVEMGVVNIQYF
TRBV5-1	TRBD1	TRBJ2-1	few	TGCGCCAGCAGCCGGACAGGGGCGGGTCCGTACAATGAGCAGTTCTTC	CASSRTGAGPYNEQFF
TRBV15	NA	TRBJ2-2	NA	TGTGCCACCAGCAGAGAAAGGGGCACGAACACCGGGGAGCTGTTTTTT	CATSRERGTNTGELFF
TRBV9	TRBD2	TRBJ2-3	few	TGTGCCAGCAGCATCCGGGAGGGCCGAGCAGATACGCAGTATTTT	CASSIREGRADTQYF
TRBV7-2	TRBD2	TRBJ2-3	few	TGTGCCAGCAGCTTTGCCGGGACTAGCGGCACAGATACGCAGTATTTT	CASSFAGTSGTDTQYF
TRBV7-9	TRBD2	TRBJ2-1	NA	TGTGCCAGCAGACTACGACTAGCGGGGGAGGCTGAGCAGTTCTTC	CASRLRLAGEAEQFF
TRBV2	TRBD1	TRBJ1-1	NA	TGTGCCAGCAGCGGAAGGCGACAGGGGCTTTTTTCGTTCACTGAAGCTTTCTTT	CASSGRRQGLFSFTEAFF
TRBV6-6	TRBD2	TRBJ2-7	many	TGTGCCAGCAGTTACTCGAAAGCGGGAGGCTCCTACGAGCAGTACTTC	CASSYSKAGGSYEQYF
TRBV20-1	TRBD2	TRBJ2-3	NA	TGCAGTGCTAGAGCAGCGGGGAGCACAGATACGCAGTATTTT	CSARAAGSTDTQYF
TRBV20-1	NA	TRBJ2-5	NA	TGCAGTGCCACACAGCAGGGGGGAGGAGAAGAGACCCAGTACTTC	CSATQQGGGEETQYF
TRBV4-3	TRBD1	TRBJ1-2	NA	TGCGCCAGCAGCCAAGATTGGACAGGGCCTAACTATGGCTACACCTTC	CASSQDWTGPNYGYTF
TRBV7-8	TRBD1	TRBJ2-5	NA	TGTGCCAGCAGCTTTCGGGACAGGGGGCGCGGTAGGGAGACCCAGTACTTC	CASSFRDRGRGRETQYF
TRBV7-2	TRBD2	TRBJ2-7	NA	TGTGCCAGCAGCTTGACTAGCGGGATTCGTACGGGGCAGTACTTC	CASSLTSGIRTGQYF
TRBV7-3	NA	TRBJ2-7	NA	TGTGCCAGCAGCTTACAAGGGGGAATTTCCTACGAGCAGTACTTC	CASSLQGGISYEQYF
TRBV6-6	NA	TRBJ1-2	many	TGTGCCAGCAGTTACGGGGGTGTATACGGCTACACCTTC	CASSYGGVYGYTF
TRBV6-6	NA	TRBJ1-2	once	TGCGCCAGCAGTTACGGAGAGGCGGATGGCTACACCTTC	CASSYGEADGYTF
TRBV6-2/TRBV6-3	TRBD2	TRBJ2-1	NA	TGTGCCGCCCAAGAGGCGGGGGGTAACAATGAGCAGTTCTTC	CAAQEAGGNNEQFF
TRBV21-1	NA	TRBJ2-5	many	TGTGCCAGCAGCAAAGGAGGTCTGACCGGCCCCCGTCAAGAGACCCAGTACTTC	CASSKGGLTGPRQETQYF
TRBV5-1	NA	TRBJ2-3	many	TGCGCCAGCGGCGGGAGCACAGATACGCAGTATTTT	CASGGSTDTQYF
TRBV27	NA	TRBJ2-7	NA	TGTGCCAGCAGTTTAGTCCAGCCTGGGAACGAGCAGTACTTC	CASSLVQPGNEQYF
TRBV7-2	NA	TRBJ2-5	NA	TGTGCCAGCAGCTCCGTGGCGGGAGAGACCCAGTACTTC	CASSSVAGETQYF
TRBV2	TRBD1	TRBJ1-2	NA	TGTGCCAGCTGGGACAGGGACCATGGCTACACCTTC	CASWDRDHGYTF
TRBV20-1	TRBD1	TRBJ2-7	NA	TGCAGTGCTAGGGGGACCGGGACAGGGCGGTCCTACGAGCAGTACTTC	CSARGTGTGRSYEQYF
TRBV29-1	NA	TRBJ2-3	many	TGCAGCGTTGGTGCATTGACAGATACGCAGTATTTT	CSVGALTDTQYF
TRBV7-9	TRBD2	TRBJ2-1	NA	TGTGCCAGCAGCTTATTAGCGGGAGTTTCTCCGGATGAGCAGTTCTTC	CASSLLAGVSPDEQFF
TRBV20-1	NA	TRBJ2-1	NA	TGCAGTGCAAAGCGGGACACCTACAATGAGCAGTTCTTC	CSAKRDTYNEQFF
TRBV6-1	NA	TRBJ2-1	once	TGTGCCAGCAGTGGAGCCCTTGGGGACCTACACCACAATGAGCAGTTCTTC	CASSGALGDLHHNEQFF
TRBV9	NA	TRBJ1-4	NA	TGTGCCAGCAGCATCACCGAGAGGGGACTAGGTGAAAAACTGTTTTTT	CASSITERGLGEKLFF
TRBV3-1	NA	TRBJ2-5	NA	TGTGCCAGCAGCCAAGAGATGGTTCGGAGTATCCAGTACTTC	CASSQEMVRSIQYF
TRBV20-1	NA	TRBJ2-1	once	TGCGGTGCTAGACGGTCGGCGGGGTACAATGAGCAGTTCTTC	CGARRSAGYNEQFF
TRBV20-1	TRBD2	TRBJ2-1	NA	TGCAGTGCTAGAGATGTTGCCGGGGGGGAATACAATGAGCAGTTCTTC	CSARDVAGGEYNEQFF
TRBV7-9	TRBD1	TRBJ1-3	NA	TGTGCCAGCAGCCCGCGGACAGGCTCTGGAAACACCATATATTTT	CASSPRTGSGNTIYF